This T cell receptor (beta chain) comes out of a study of cytomegalovirus exposure and HLA in healthy donors. Study-wide background: The Caucasian-associated ancestry cluster contained about 80% of the approximately 400 genotyped donors.

With 60 Vbeta and 13 Jbeta primers, the PCR was carried out. The data were produced by immunoSEQ multiplex PCR, yet TCRdb's version contains in-frame clones alone and is incomplete. In the table there are 60,000 to 75,000 clones, roughly nine tenths of which are singletons. The CDR3 spans 14 residues. Deletions cut 7 bases from V and 4 bases from J, with 17 bases between. Per germline, CDR1 SNHLY and CDR2 FYNNEI. The source material was PBMCs. The TCR sequence derives from a woman under 40 in good health and CMV-seropositive. The chain uses TRBV2 and TRBJ2-7; maybe TRBD1 (6 bases). The DNA of the CDR3 is TGTGCCAGCAACACCAGGACAGAGATATACGAGCAGTACTTC. This gives the protein CASNTRTEIYEQYF.